The 6 T cell receptor beta chains in this list originate from one sample, sequenced in a study of blood T cell repertoires in COVID-19. Assay: immunoSEQ multiplex PCR; the TCRdb copy retains only in-frame clones and omits some. Of just under 70,000 clones listed, just over 85% are singletons. The specimen was peripheral blood. All receptors derive from a young man with acute or convalescent COVID-19.

This sequence joins TRBV6-2 or TRBV6-3 and TRBJ2-2; no definite D call. Trimming removed 4 bases at V and 5 bases at J, with 8 bases between. Germline lookup yields CDR1 MNHEY and CDR2 SVGEGT. The CDR3 has 13 residues. The CDR3 sequence: CASSSGETGELFF. In DNA form, the CDR3 reads TGTGCCAGCAGTTCTGGTGAGACCGGGGAGCTGTTTTTT.

For the CDR3, the DNA is TGTGCCAGCAGCTTAAACGCGCAGGGAACAGGCGAGCAGTACTTC. Translating it yields CASSLNAQGTGEQYF. The V gene is TRBV7-2, the J gene TRBJ2-7; D is perhaps TRBD1 (5 bases). V was cut by 2 bases and J by 6 bases, with 17 bases left in between. In germline, CDR1 is SGHTA, CDR2 FQGNSA. CDR3 size: 15 residues. The full variable domain, rest sourced from reference TRBV7-2 and TRBJ2-7, is GAGVSQSPSNKVTEKGKDVELRCDPISGHTALYWYRQSLGQGLEFLIYFQGNSAPDKSGLPSDRFSAERTGGSVSTLTIQRTQQEDSAVYLCASSLNAQGTGEQYFGPGTRLTVT.

The V and J genes are TRBV2 and TRBJ2-1; D unresolved. V was shortened by 3 bases and J by 4 bases, with 7 bases between the two germline ends. Germline-derived CDR1 and CDR2 are SNHLY and FYNNEI. The CDR3 spans 13 residues. The CDR3 coding sequence is TGTGCCAGCAGTGAGTACAAGTACAATGAGCAGTTCTTC. It translates to CASSEYKYNEQFF.

This clone was picked up one time. V gene TRBV21-1 combines with J gene TRBJ2-7; the table's D call TRBD2 went unverified against the DNA. TRBV21-1 is shown as a pseudogene. The CDR3 runs 10 residues. The CDR3 bases are TGTGCCAGCACCGCCTACGAGCAGTACTTC. The encoded protein is CASTAYEQYF.

The chain carries TRBV7-9 and TRBJ1-6; TRBD1 matches at 7 bases. The CDR3 sequence is 14 residues long. V was clipped by 4 bases and J by 7 bases; unmatched bases: 4. Germline V gives CDR1 SEHNR, CDR2 FQNEAQ (reference sequence). CDR3 amino acids: CASSSQGVNSPLHF. CDR3 in DNA: TGTGCCAGCAGCTCGCAGGGGGTCAATTCACCCCTCCACTTT. The full variable domain, rest sourced from reference TRBV7-9 and TRBJ1-6, is DTGVSQNPRHKITKRGQNVTFRCDPISEHNRLYWYRQTLGQGPEFLTYFQNEAQLEKSRLLSDRFSAERPKGSFSTLEIQRTEQGDSAMYLCASSSQGVNSPLHFGNGTRLTVT.

The chain links TRBV28 to TRBJ2-7; D is possibly TRBD2 (6 bases). V lost 8 bases to trimming and J lost 5 bases, with 13 bases between them. The CDR3 is 12 amino acids. Germline V gene data show CDR1 as MDHEN and CDR2 as SYDVKM. The CDR3 here is CASSGRRDEQYF. In nucleotides, the CDR3 is TGTGCCAGCTCTGGGCGGAGGGACGAGCAGTACTTC.